This T cell receptor (beta chain) was recorded in a study of T cells after posttransplantation cyclophosphamide. Germline V CDR1 and CDR2: MGHRA, YSYEKL. J lost 5 bases, V lost 2 bases, and 12 bases had no gene match. The CDR3 sequence is 18 residues long. Peripheral blood was collected from the related graft donor on the marrow donation day. This clone was detected many times. Method: immunoSEQ multiplex PCR; TCRdb's copy keeps in-frame clones and lacks some. This sample carries some 46,000 clones, none of them present only once. The chain has TRBV4-1 and TRBJ2-3, with 11 positions matching TRBD2. The sequenced sample consisted of PBMCs. This TCR was recovered from a man in his forties or fifties in good health, CMV-negative, and a related stem cell transplant donor. CDR3 amino acids: CASSQTSGSGRDGDTQYF. The DNA for the CDR3 is TGCGCCAGCAGCCAAACCTCCGGTAGCGGGAGGGACGGAGATACGCAGTATTTT.